Below are 19 T cell receptor beta chains sequenced from a single sample in a study of T-cell reconstitution after alpha-beta-depleted transplantation in children. Preparation of the TCRbeta library used unique molecular identifiers. TCRdb analysed the PCR reads with MiXCR anew, one entry per CDR3 protein. The sample carries about 600,000 distinct CDR3 sequences, over 9.5% recorded once. Sequenced here: PBMCs from the stem cell graft donor, sampled from the stem cell graft. The source is a human donor who donated a stem cell graft to a child with acute myeloid leukemia.

This clonotype was counted a few times. The V gene is TRBV20-1, the J gene TRBJ2-5; 7 bases line up with TRBD1. CDR3 length equals 15 residues. Trimming at V came to 3 bases and at J to 4 bases, leaving 11 bases not matched to a gene. Germline V gene sequence: CDR1 DFQATT, CDR2 SNEGSKA (reference sequence). CDR3 in DNA: TGCAGTGCTAGCGGTACCAGGGGGAGTGGAGAGACCCAGTACTTC. This encodes CSASGTRGSGETQYF.

This clonotype came up a few times. This chain uses TRBV15 with TRBJ2-2; tentatively, D is TRBD1 (5 bases). This CDR3 spans 16 amino acids. Germline V CDR1 and CDR2: LNHNV, YYDKDF (reference sequence). Between the trimmed V and J ends, which lost 6 bases and 0 bases, there was a span of 14 bases. Written as DNA, the CDR3 is TGTGCCACCAGGGCCATGGTAGGGGCGAACACCGGGGAGCTGTTTTTT. Translated, it gives CATRAMVGANTGELFF.

The CDR3 here is CASSVWGFYGYTF. The CDR3 DNA follows: TGTGCCAGCAGTGTATGGGGCTTCTATGGCTACACCTTC. This chain links TRBV25-1 with TRBJ1-2; the D gene is possibly TRBD1 (5 bases). The CDR3 totals 13 residues. V was clipped by 4 bases and J by 4 bases, with 10 bases between them. CDR1 is MGHDK and CDR2 is SYGVNS in the germline V gene.

This clonotype was seen more than once but under ten times. This sequence joins TRBV28 and TRBJ2-1; 10 bases are shared with TRBD2. The V gene's germline CDR1 is MDHEN and CDR2 SYDVKM. The CDR3 extends over 16 amino acids. V was clipped by 5 bases and J by 6 bases; unmatched bases: 10. The CDR3 loop is CASSNVPSGSTNEQFF. CDR3 DNA sequence: TGTGCCAGCAGTAACGTACCTAGCGGGAGCACCAATGAGCAGTTCTTC.

The sample holds a few counts of this clonotype. This chain joins TRBV13 and TRBJ1-2; D not certain. The germline gives CDR1 PRHDT, CDR2 FYEKMQ (reference sequence). The CDR3 is 15 residues long. Trimming pared 0 bases from V and 8 bases from J, leaving 16 bases between. The CDR3 region is CASSLGPQGNSGYTF. CDR3 coding DNA: TGTGCCAGCAGCTTAGGGCCACAAGGAAACTCGGGCTACACCTTC.

This clonotype was observed at least ten times. The rearrangement joins TRBV7-6 to TRBJ1-4, with unresolved D. Germline lookup yields CDR1 SGHVS and CDR2 FNYEAQ. The V end was cut by 1 base, the J end by 6 bases, with 12 bases between. The CDR3 is 15 amino acids. The CDR3 region is CASSLGVQTDEKLFF. The CDR3 DNA reads as TGTGCCAGCAGCTTAGGGGTGCAGACCGATGAAAAACTGTTTTTT.

This clonotype was seen a few times. The chain has TRBV4-3 and TRBJ2-1; possible D gene TRBD2, 5 bases. Germline loops: CDR1 LGHNA, CDR2 YSLEER. V gave up 0 bases and J gave up 4 bases, with 16 bases separating them. The CDR3 sequence is 17 residues long. The CDR3 nucleotides read TGCGCCAGCAGCCAAGAGTCGGGTCTAGCACTTTACAATGAGCAGTTCTTC. Amino acid sequence: CASSQESGLALYNEQFF.

The genes are TRBV6-2 or TRBV6-3 and TRBJ2-7, with D unresolved. The germline gives CDR1 MNHEY, CDR2 SVGEGT. The CDR3 runs 14 residues. The V and J ends lost 0 bases and 1 base respectively, with 7 bases between them. The CDR3: CASSYSSPSYEQYF. The CDR3 bases are TGTGCCAGCAGTTACTCGTCACCGTCCTACGAGCAGTACTTC.

This clonotype appeared a few times. CDR3 in amino acids: CASSHSGTAEYGYTF. For the CDR3, the DNA is TGTGCCAGCAGTCACTCCGGGACAGCCGAGTATGGCTACACCTTC. The chain joins TRBV2 to TRBJ1-2; TRBD1 matches 7 bases. The length of the CDR3 is 15 residues. Germline lookup yields CDR1 SNHLY and CDR2 FYNNEI. Trimming at V came to 5 bases and at J to 5 bases, leaving 11 bases not matched to a gene. Full variable domain (remainder filled in from reference TRBV2 and TRBJ1-2): EPEVTQTPSHQVTQMGQEVILRCVPISNHLYFYWYRQILGQKVEFLVSFYNNEISEKSEIFDDQFSVERPDGSNFTLKIRSTKLEDSAMYFCASSHSGTAEYGYTFGSGTRLTVV.

The genes are TRBV4-3 and TRBJ2-5, with 12 bases lining up with TRBD2. V lost 2 bases to trimming and J lost 4 bases; unmatched junction nucleotides: 2. CDR3 length equals 15 residues. Germline-derived CDR1 and CDR2 are LGHNA and YSLEER. The CDR3 sequence is CASSQKGLAGETQYF. CDR3 nucleotides: TGCGCCAGCAGCCAAAAGGGACTAGCGGGAGAGACCCAGTACTTC.

The chain combines TRBV10-3 with TRBJ2-5; TRBD2 agrees at 7 bases. This CDR3 spans 14 amino acids. The junction had 5 bases not matched to a gene; V was cut back by 5 bases and J by 2 bases. The germline V gene encodes CDR1 ENHRY and CDR2 SYGVKD. The CDR3 region has the DNA TGTGCCATCAGTCGCAGCGGGGATCAAGAGACCCAGTACTTC. This translates into CAISRSGDQETQYF.

In its sample, this clonotype was seen many times. This sequence joins TRBV12-3 or TRBV12-4 and TRBJ2-6; D gene ambiguous. V was pared by 3 bases and J by 2 bases, with 8 bases between. This CDR3 is built from 15 residues. This CDR3 is CASSFEVPGANVLTF. The CDR3 nucleotides read TGTGCCAGCAGTTTCGAGGTCCCTGGGGCCAACGTCCTGACTTTC.

This clonotype was detected a few times. This sequence joins TRBV9 and TRBJ2-5; 7 bases align to TRBD1. The ends lost 4 bases at V and 4 bases at J; junction bases unmatched: 7. The germline CDR1 and CDR2 sequences are SGDLS and YYNGEE. This CDR3 is 14 amino acids long. The CDR3 loop is CASSPLGQRETQYF. As DNA, the CDR3 is TGTGCCAGCAGCCCACTGGGACAGCGAGAGACCCAGTACTTC. Looking up the rest from reference TRBV9 and TRBJ2-5 gives the full variable domain: DSGVTQTPKHLITATGQRVTLRCSPRSGDLSVYWYQQSLDQGLQFLIQYYNGEERAKGNILERFSAQQFPDLHSELNLSSLELGDSALYFCASSPLGQRETQYFGPGTRLLVL.

The rearrangement joins TRBV29-1 to TRBJ2-5; 8 bases are shared with TRBD2. There are 13 residues in the CDR3. The junction had 9 bases not matched to a gene; V was cut back by 7 bases and J by 5 bases. Germline V gene sequence: CDR1 SQVTM, CDR2 ANQGSEA. CDR3 sequence (DNA): TGCAGCGCGGGAGGGGGGGCATGGGAGACCCAGTACTTC. As protein: CSAGGGAWETQYF.

A word on this clonotype: A single base separates this from a much larger clone, so it may be a read error. The rearrangement joins TRBV14 to TRBJ2-1; 7 positions agree with TRBD2. Germline-derived CDR1 and CDR2 are SGHDN and FVKESK. The CDR3 loop spans 14 amino acids. V shed 8 bases, J shed 8 bases, and the junction held 12 bases outside the gene matches. CDR3 in amino acids: CASSRLAVPDEQFF. CDR3 bases: TGTGCCAGCTCTAGGCTAGCGGTGCCCGATGAGCAGTTCTTC.

Many counts were recorded for this clonotype. This sequence joins TRBV20-1 and TRBJ2-1; TRBD2 matches at 10 bases. The CDR3 has 15 residues. With 2 bases clipped from V and 7 bases from J, the junction kept 8 bases outside the gene matches. Germline V gene lookup returns CDR1 DFQATT and CDR2 SNEGSKA (reference sequence). The CDR3 DNA reads TGCAGTGCTAGACCGCCACTAGCGGGAAATAATGAGCAGTTCTTC. Translated: CSARPPLAGNNEQFF.

This chain connects TRBV29-1 to TRBJ2-7, with 13 bases identical to TRBD2. Looked up from germline, CDR1 is SQVTM and CDR2 is ANQGSEA. The CDR3 contains 13 residues. V shed 6 bases, J shed 5 bases, and the junction held 4 bases outside the gene matches. The CDR3 here is CSVWTSGSNEQYF. The CDR3 DNA sequence: TGCAGCGTCTGGACTAGCGGGAGCAACGAGCAGTACTTC.

This clonotype showed up just a few times. The chain has TRBV20-1 and TRBJ1-3; 8 bases map to TRBD1. Per the germline V gene, CDR1 is DFQATT and CDR2 is SNEGSKA (reference sequence). The trim removed 5 bases at V and 3 bases at J, leaving 6 bases unmatched. The CDR3 is 14 residues long. As DNA, the CDR3 is TGCAGTGCTCACAGGGGGGAGCTTGGAAACACCATATATTTT. It encodes CSAHRGELGNTIYF.

This clonotype was counted between two and nine times. The chain carries TRBV28 and TRBJ1-5, with no clear D. V gave up 7 bases and J gave up 4 bases, with 11 bases separating them. The CDR3 consists of 13 residues. The germline CDR1 and CDR2 sequences are MDHEN and SYDVKM. CDR3 sequence (DNA): TGTGCCAGCACCCCTGGACCTAATCAGCCCCAGCATTTT. Amino acids: CASTPGPNQPQHF.